Reported below is one T cell receptor (beta chain). Its cognate antigen has yet to be identified. No much larger clone exists at a distance of one base, and base qualities are not known. Receptor amplification or capture employed the immunoSEQ multiplex PCR assay. For the multiplex PCR, a mixture combining 60 forward primers for TCR Vbeta segments and 13 reverse primers for TCR Jbeta segments was used. The CDR3 region of rearranged TCR beta genes was amplified from genomic DNA by a multiplex PCR assay. The amplified TCR beta libraries were sequenced on the Illumina HiSeq System as 87-base-pair reads. On the authors' methods: In a later analysis, some 80 million unique TCR beta chains were counted across the approximately 620 repertoires, and about 10 million of these chains were shared by at least two donors. Raw reads were error-corrected and collapsed into unique sequences with a nearest-neighbor algorithm that merged closely related sequences to remove PCR and sequencing errors. To assign V, D and J gene segments, CDR3 sequences were aligned to IMGT reference sequences. For a sequence to be retained, at least a six-nucleotide match to both a V gene segment and a J gene segment was required. Rearrangements were classified as productive when the CDR3 lacked stop codons and remained in frame with V and J, and all other rearrangements were classified as non-productive. CDR3 was defined by IMGT convention, running from the second conserved V-encoded cysteine to the conserved J-encoded phenylalanine. The earlier analysis of about 620 of the donors excluded sequences that lacked an unambiguous match to a single V gene segment. In an earlier analysis of some 590 of the donors, a V segment was called functional when productive rearrangements were above 56.7%, and segregating when the standard deviation between donors exceeded 5%. To diagnose cytomegalovirus status from the catalog of TCR beta chain sequences, a statistical classification framework was built. In a later analysis, V and J genes were assigned by comparing TCR nucleotide sequences against IMGT/GENE-DB human TR gene sequences. A later analysis assigned CDR3 sequences and most-parsimonious VDJ recombination scenarios with the TCRdist pipeline. In a later analysis, every TCR beta chain was defined by the combination of its CDR3 amino acid sequence and its V-gene family, and reads without a unique V-gene family were dropped. A later analysis removed several hundred highly shared, low-generation-probability nucleotide sequences to deal with suspected cross-contamination and a sequencing artifact. A later analysis calculated a clonal expansion index for each public chain from normalized within-repertoire ranks of inferred template counts. Generation probabilities in a later analysis came from a VDJ recombination model fitted to out-of-frame rearrangements, and those results were checked against IGoR. In a later analysis, TCR-TCR, TCR-HLA and TCR-CMV co-occurrence was scored with hypergeometric tests, and a repertoire-size bias correction was applied to TCR pairs. In a later analysis, false discovery rates were estimated by permuting HLA or CMV assignments 20 times. In a later analysis, co-occurring TCRs were grouped with DBSCAN, and TCRdist sequence similarity was added when clustering was performed within HLA-allele-positive subsets. For co-occurrence clustering, repertoires with fewer than 30,000 or more than 120,000 public chains were excluded, along with about five repertoires with anomalous nucleotide sharing. TCRdb mirrors the immuneACCESS table, restricted to in-frame sequences. Some clones are absent from its copies; in checked studies, under half trace to an unresolved V gene, and the reason for the others is unknown. That table gives V, J and clone size, and the DNA gave D and trimming. The sample table contains tens of thousands of clones; only one count was recorded for 90% of them. The ten largest clonotypes hold about 2.5% of the sample.

In total, roughly 670 healthy bone marrow donors made up the cohort. All cohort members were sampled while nominally healthy, although unrecorded immune exposures were likely present. The donor tested CMV seronegative, placing the donor among the 350 or so seronegative members of the cohort. Each donor provided a peripheral blood sample, and peripheral blood mononuclear cells were used for TCR beta sequencing. The Qiagen DNeasy Blood Extraction Kit was used to extract genomic DNA from the blood cell samples. The sample belongs to a study of cytomegalovirus exposure and HLA in healthy donors (dated by TCRdb to the late 2010s). In terms of the full investigation: An earlier analysis of about 530 of the donors reported 276 Gb of sequence data and some 110 million unique TCR beta sequences obtained from around 190 million T cells. Around 320 gigabases of sequencing data and 70 million to 100 million unique TCR sequences were included in an early release covering about 600 HLA-typed donors. Of the approximately 370 genotyped donors, approximately 80% were placed in the genetic ancestry cluster associated with self-reported Caucasian donors. The study aimed to test whether cataloging public T cell receptors could reveal signatures of past pathogen exposure. Using immunosequencing, the study profiled T cell repertoires from around 670 subjects and related those repertoires to cytomegalovirus serostatus. In addition to the first cohort of roughly 670 subjects, a separate validation cohort of about 120 different subjects was used. The study combined high-throughput TCR immunosequencing, statistical association of individual TCRs with disease status, and machine learning to predict cytomegalovirus infection status. A later analysis re-analyzed previously published TCR beta repertoires from 550 to 700 donors and added high-resolution HLA genotyping to study TCR occurrence patterns. In the later analysis, no new phenotypic data were used to find candidate immune exposures; instead, reliance was placed on TCR beta sequences and their occurrence across donors. To decide whether each TCR beta V gene segment behaved as functional or pseudogenic, an earlier analysis of some 540 of the donors relied on high-throughput TCR beta sequencing. Donor age, sex, ethnicity and CMV serostatus were compiled alongside the repertoire data. A later genetic analysis used genome-wide SNP genotypes for about 65% of the roughly 670 donors, treating that subset as a discovery cohort. All discovery cohort repertoires had been generated on a single sequencing platform. Class I and class II HLA loci were covered by the typing at four-digit resolution. The number of typed donors differed by locus: about 620-640 for A, B, C, DRB1 and DQB1; approximately 530 for DQA1; 600 to 610 for DPA1; and around 490 for DPB1. About five DR-DQ haplotypes were handled as single units for association and clustering, since linkage in the cohort was strong. Among 398 genotyped donors of the cohort, an average of approximately 240,000 unique TCR beta nucleotide sequences were sequenced per donor, roughly 20% of them non-productive. Results and caveats for the whole study, not just this receptor: According to a later analysis, parvovirus B19, influenza, CMV and Epstein-Barr virus appeared linked to several top co-occurrence clusters. Cytomegalovirus status was reported to be diagnosed by the classifier with high specificity and sensitivity in both the original and validation cohorts. In an earlier analysis of some 550 of the donors, most TCR beta V segments were observed in productive rearrangements about 90% or about 30% of the time, broadly matching IMGT annotations. In a later genetic analysis, a missense DCLRE1C variant was associated with V-gene and J-gene trimming of TCR beta chains, and the association was replicated in an independent cohort. In a later analysis, HLA-associated TCR beta chains showed more clonal expansion and lower generation probabilities than non-associated chains that were equally common. A further reported finding was that TCR beta sequences accurately predicted the HLA-A and HLA-B alleles for most subjects in the first cohort. According to a later analysis, most CMV-associated TCR beta chains appeared to be HLA-restricted, and the HLA associations seemed to be driven largely by CMV exposure. In this cohort, only TCR beta chains were sequenced, and detectable features were limited by the absence of alpha or paired-chain data. Most TCR sequences were seen in very few donors, while some public TCRs were found in many individuals. Correlated functional status among segregating V segments might be attributable to linkage disequilibrium, but an unknown experimental factor could not be ruled out. The earlier analysis of a few hundred of the donors excluded around 17 rarely observed V segments, including chromosome 9 orphons, because counts were too low. The study listed 150 to 200 TCR beta chains as associated with cytomegalovirus. It was suggested by the authors that the approach could potentially be generalized to other disease states and immunological phenotypes. In a later analysis, the rate of TCR association differed among HLA loci, with DRB1 alleles having the most associated TCRs and HLA-C alleles having the fewest. A later genetic analysis reported fewer N-insertions in productive TCRs among donors in an Asian-associated ancestry cluster than the 666-donor mean. In vitro tests confirmed that three of the cytomegalovirus-associated TCR beta chains recognize cytomegalovirus antigens. Because the 87-base-pair reads could not distinguish some IMGT-functional V segments, including TRBV6-2 and TRBV6-3, those segments were excluded. The presence/absence analyses assumed that sequencing depth was roughly uniform across donors, and that assumption may not be true. At a false discovery rate of 0.05, a later analysis linked some 17,000 TCR beta sequences to specific HLA alleles. Because some donors lacked HLA typing at each locus, the association tests relied only on the typed subset. A cluster of highly shared sequence variants was judged likely to represent a technical artifact of the sequencing pipeline. When HLA alleles, especially DR and DQ, strongly co-occurred, TCR associations were difficult to assign to individual alleles. CMV serostatus was the only immune exposure information available for the cohort.

Its CDR3 holds 15 amino acids, cysteine through phenylalanine. Only CDR3 DNA is held: 45 bases, read in frame from base 1. CDR1 and CDR2 are drawn from the germline V gene: WSHSY, SAAADI. Trimming accounts for 9 bases at V and 5 bases at J, while the number of junction bases matched to no gene is 12. Sequencing was done on a sample of PBMCs. This receptor was obtained from a woman between 18 and 29 years old in good health and CMV-seronegative. This sequence uses TRBV10-2 and TRBJ1-4; 7 nucleotides in the junction match TRBD1. In nucleotides, the sequence is TGCGCCAGTTCTCACCCGGGACAGTCGAATGAAAAACTGTTTTTT. This yields the protein CASSHPGQSNEKLFF.